Each of the 7 T cell receptor beta chains below was sequenced from the same sample in a study of blood T cell repertoires in COVID-19. Measured with immunoSEQ multiplex PCR; TCRdb has only the in-frame clones, and not every one. The sample holds about 440,000 clones, 88% seen once. The specimen sequenced was peripheral blood. All receptors come from a woman aged 45 to 65 with COVID-19, enrolled during active disease.

In this sample, this clone turned up once. The chain combines TRBV3-1 (or the pseudogene TRBV3-2) with TRBJ2-7; 9 nucleotides agree with TRBD1. V dropped 6 bases and J dropped 5; count of bases not matched to a gene: 11. This CDR3 contains 15 residues. Germline loops: CDR1 LGHDT, CDR2 YNNKEL (reference sequence). The CDR3 coding sequence is TGTGCCAGCAGTCCTTCGGACAGGGGATATCACGAGCAGTACTTC. Protein sequence: CASSPSDRGYHEQYF.

The chain couples TRBV6-4 to TRBJ2-7, with 9 bases matching TRBD2. The CDR3 extends over 13 amino acids. Germline V gene data show CDR1 as MRHNA and CDR2 as SNTAGT. Trimming removed 6 bases from V and 3 bases from J; junction bases left unmatched: 3. The CDR3 nucleotides are TGTGCCAGCAGCAGAGCGGGGGGCTACGAGCAGTACTTC. This encodes CASSRAGGYEQYF.

This clone was observed once. The genes are TRBV7-2 and TRBJ1-5; D possibly corresponds to TRBD1 (5 bases). The CDR3 covers 17 residues. The V gene lost 4 bases and the J gene lost 4 bases, with 20 bases spanning the gap. Looked up from germline, CDR1 is SGHTA and CDR2 is FQGNSA. The CDR3 is CASSSGHRGGRNQPQHF. The CDR3 bases are TGTGCCAGCAGCTCGGGCCACCGGGGGGGAAGGAATCAGCCCCAGCATTTT.

This clone occurred once. The chain recombines TRBV27 with TRBJ1-2; D call uncertain. CDR3 length: 14 residues. The V gene's germline CDR1 is MNHEY and CDR2 SMNVEV (reference sequence). Trimming took 6 bases from V and 4 from J, leaving 15 bases between them. CDR3 in amino acids: CASRLMAAGYGYTF. The CDR3 DNA reads TGTGCCAGCAGACTGATGGCCGCGGGCTATGGCTACACCTTC.

The V gene is TRBV9, the J gene TRBJ2-3; 11 nucleotides line up with TRBD2. The CDR3 is 17 residues long. Losses at the gene ends were 1 base for V and 3 bases for J; bases not matched to a gene: 7. In germline, CDR1 is SGDLS, CDR2 YYNGEE. The CDR3, as DNA: TGTGCCAGCAGCGTATTAGCGGGGGGGGTTTCAACAGATACGCAGTATTTT. This encodes CASSVLAGGVSTDTQYF.

This clone was seen a few times. This sample includes further DNA sequences coding for the same CDR3. The chain has TRBV27 and TRBJ1-1; D not resolved. V lost 2 bases and J 2 bases, leaving 6 bases between the germline ends. Per germline, CDR1 MNHEY and CDR2 SMNVEV (reference sequence). This CDR3 spans 13 amino acids. The CDR3 DNA reads as TGTGCCAGCAGTTTAGGGCTTAACACTGAAGCTTTCTTT. Translation: CASSLGLNTEAFF.

The chain links TRBV28 to TRBJ1-1; 9 positions match TRBD1. Germline V gene lookup returns CDR1 MDHEN and CDR2 SYDVKM. This CDR3 contains 14 residues. J lost 5 bases, V lost 4 bases, and 5 bases had no gene match. The CDR3 reads CASSYGTGRTEAFF. The CDR3 DNA follows: TGTGCCAGCAGTTATGGGACAGGGAGAACTGAAGCTTTCTTT.